This TCR beta chain was obtained from a study of preoperative IRX-2 immunotherapy in early breast cancer. The treatment was: preoperative locoregional IRX-2 cytokine immunotherapy. Patients received preoperative, locoregional IRX-2 cytokine immunotherapy in a phase Ib study. CDR3 size: 17 residues. The germline V gene encodes CDR1 SGHRS and CDR2 YFSETQ. The V and J ends lost 7 bases and 2 bases, in that order; junction bases with no gene match: 17. Generated by immunoSEQ multiplex PCR, the TCRdb table keeps only in-frame clones and is missing some. The sample lists roughly 57,000 clones, around 94% occurring once.

This chain links TRBV5-1 with TRBJ2-7; TRBD2 matches at 8 bases. Collection of the sample occurred from a patient treated with IRX-2 immunotherapy. This TCR came from a human donor with breast cancer. CDR3 in amino acids: CASGNPSAGVTAYEQYF. CDR3 DNA: TGCGCCAGCGGCAACCCCTCAGCGGGAGTTACGGCCTACGAGCAGTACTTC.